A single sample gave rise to the 23 T cell receptor beta chains below, sequenced in a study of blood T cell repertoires in COVID-19. Only in-frame clones appear in the TCRdb table, and some are missing; sequencing was by immunoSEQ multiplex PCR. The sample contains 140,000 to 150,000 clones, 75% to 85% of which appear only once. The material sequenced was peripheral blood. Receptors originate from a man in his 60s with active or convalescent COVID-19.

The J gene is TRBJ2-3, the V gene TRBV18; 9 bases match TRBD1. The germline gives CDR1 KGHSH, CDR2 LQKENI. This CDR3 spans 11 amino acids. V lost 8 bases, J lost 11 bases, and 5 bases stayed unmatched. CDR3 region: CASPDRGEQYF. In DNA, the CDR3 is TGTGCCAGCCCGGACAGGGGCGAGCAGTATTTT.

V and J are TRBV4-1 and TRBJ1-4; 9 bases fit TRBD1. There are 18 residues in the CDR3. The V and J ends lost 5 bases and 3 bases, in that order; junction bases with no gene match: 13. CDR1 and CDR2 (germline): MGHRA, YSYEKL. This CDR3 reads CASSTTGPNRGPNEKLFF. For the CDR3, the DNA is TGCGCCAGCAGCACTACGGGCCCCAACAGGGGGCCTAATGAAAAACTGTTTTTT.

The chain joins TRBV7-2 to TRBJ1-2, with D possibly TRBD1 on 6 matching bases. This CDR3 is built from 13 residues. Trimming took off 6 bases at V and 8 bases at J, with 16 bases between the two ends. Germline V CDR1 and CDR2: SGHTA, FQGNSA. The CDR3 here is CASSLKAGVGYTF. The DNA of the CDR3 is TGTGCCAGCAGTTTAAAGGCAGGGGTGGGCTACACCTTC.

The chain employs TRBV19 and TRBJ1-4, with TRBD1 identical over 7 bases. Germline CDR1 reads LNHDA; CDR2 reads SQIVND (reference sequence). V was pared by 3 bases and J by 0 bases, with 1 base of the junction left unmatched. The CDR3 is made up of 15 amino acids. The CDR3 sequence is CASSIDRATNEKLFF. In DNA, the CDR3 is TGTGCCAGTAGTATCGACAGGGCAACTAATGAAAAACTGTTTTTT.

The gene calls are TRBV2 and TRBJ2-7; TRBD1 might be the D (6 bases). V was pared by 10 bases and J by 0 bases, with 16 bases between. Germline CDR1 and CDR2: SNHLY and FYNNEI. The CDR3 has 14 amino acids. CDR3 in DNA: TGTGCCACCTCCCGAGACAGGAGCTCCTACGAGCAGTACTTC. This encodes CATSRDRSSYEQYF.

This rearrangement joins TRBV9 to TRBJ1-2; no clear D. Germline V lookup: CDR1 SGDLS, CDR2 YYNGEE. Trimming cost V 0 bases and J 3 bases, with 6 bases left between them. The CDR3 totals 13 residues. CDR3 residues: CASSVATDYGYTF. In DNA, the CDR3 is TGTGCCAGCAGCGTAGCAACGGACTATGGCTACACCTTC.

V gene TRBV7-9 combines with J gene TRBJ2-5; 11 nucleotides agree with TRBD1. CDR1 and CDR2 from the germline V gene are SEHNR and FQNEAQ (reference sequence). The CDR3 consists of 16 residues. J lost 2 bases, V lost 5 bases, and 7 bases had no gene match. In nucleotides, the CDR3 is TGTGCCAGCAGCACGCCGGGACAGGGGGAACAAGAGACCCAGTACTTC. This translates into CASSTPGQGEQETQYF.

The rearrangement uses TRBV5-1 and TRBJ1-1; TRBD1 agrees at 7 bases. Germline V gene sequence: CDR1 SGHRS, CDR2 YFSETQ. This CDR3 is 14 amino acids long. The J segment lost 0 bases and the V segment lost 3 bases, leaving 2 bases of the junction unmatched. This chain's CDR3 is CASSSTGLNTEAFF. As DNA, the CDR3 is TGCGCCAGCAGCTCGACAGGGCTGAACACTGAAGCTTTCTTT.

The CDR3 DNA sequence: TGTGCCAGCAGTTTATTGAGGGCCCACGAGCAGTACTTC. As protein: CASSLLRAHEQYF. This sequence joins TRBV12-3 or TRBV12-4 and TRBJ2-7; a weak D match, TRBD2 (5 bases). The ends were cut back, 2 bases at V and 5 bases at J, with 10 bases in the middle. CDR3 length: 13 amino acids.

The chain employs TRBV6-6 and TRBJ2-7; 12 bases fit TRBD2. Germline V gene lookup returns CDR1 MNHNY and CDR2 SVGAGI (reference sequence). There are 16 residues in the CDR3. V was pared by 2 bases and J by 1 base, with 3 bases of the junction left unmatched. The CDR3 nucleotides read TGTGCCAGCAGTTACCATACTAGCGGGGGGTCCTACGAGCAGTACTTC. Translating gives CASSYHTSGGSYEQYF.

V and J are TRBV29-1 and TRBJ1-1; D unclear. The length of the CDR3 is 11 residues. V dropped 8 bases and J dropped 7 bases, with 14 bases sitting between them. Germline V lookup: CDR1 SQVTM, CDR2 ANQGSEA. The CDR3 DNA reads TGCAGCTTACGCCCCCCAGGTGAAGCTTTCTTT. Its translation: CSLRPPGEAFF.

The chain combines TRBV4-2 with TRBJ2-1, with a possible D match to TRBD2 (6 bases). The length of the CDR3 is 15 residues. Germline V gives CDR1 LGHNA, CDR2 YNFKEQ. V lost 4 bases to trimming and J lost 7 bases, with 17 bases between them. The CDR3 DNA reads as TGTGCCAGCAGCCTTGGGACTCAACTGGGGAATGAGCAGTTCTTC. Translation gives CASSLGTQLGNEQFF.

The J gene is TRBJ2-6, the V gene TRBV7-3; TRBD1 matches at 11 bases. Germline trimming cut 5 bases from V and 4 bases from J; bases unmatched to any gene: 10. This CDR3 spans 18 amino acids. CDR1 and CDR2 (germline): SGHTA, FQGTGA. The CDR3 sequence: CASSLIGTGGGGANVLTF. In nucleotides, the CDR3 is TGTGCCAGCAGCCTGATAGGGACAGGGGGAGGGGGGGCCAACGTCCTGACTTTC.

The chain is built from TRBV27 and TRBJ2-7; D may be TRBD1 (5 bases). Germline CDR1 MNHEY, CDR2 SMNVEV (reference sequence). The CDR3 totals 12 residues. V was clipped by 9 bases and J by 5 bases, with 14 bases between them. This chain's CDR3 is CASSRARDEQYF. CDR3 DNA: TGTGCCAGTTCCAGGGCTCGGGACGAGCAGTACTTC.

This clone was counted a single time. The chain joins TRBV10-3 to TRBJ2-7; unclear D gene. The CDR3 extends over 13 amino acids. Germline assignment: CDR1 ENHRY and CDR2 SYGVKD. Trimming left V 3 bases short and J 0 bases short, with 6 bases between. The CDR3 DNA follows: TGTGCCATCAGTGAAGAGGACTCCTACGAGCAGTACTTC. The encoded protein is CAISEEDSYEQYF.

The V call is TRBV5-6, the J call TRBJ2-6; a possible D gene is TRBD1 (5 bases). CDR3 length: 18 residues. Germline V gives CDR1 SGHDT, CDR2 YYEEEE. V lost 1 base, J lost 0 bases, and 14 bases lay in between. The CDR3 reads CASSLSRGSISGANVLTF. The CDR3 DNA follows: TGTGCCAGCAGCTTGTCAAGGGGCAGCATCTCTGGGGCCAACGTCCTGACTTTC. Based on the CDR3 plus reference TRBV5-6 and TRBJ2-6, the full variable domain is DAGVTQSPTHLIKTRGQQVTLRCSPKSGHDTVSWYQQALGQGPQFIFQYYEEEERQRGNFPDRFSGHQFPNYSSELNVNALLLGDSALYLCASSLSRGSISGANVLTFGAGSRLTVL.

This chain joins TRBV4-2 and TRBJ1-2; 8 nucleotides match TRBD1. The CDR3 loop spans 15 amino acids. CDR1 and CDR2 (germline): LGHNA, YNFKEQ. V lost 3 bases and J lost 9; bases outside the gene matches: 12. The CDR3 DNA follows: TGTGCCAGCAGCCAGTTAACAGGGGGGGAGTGGAGCTACACCTTC. Its protein is CASSQLTGGEWSYTF.

V usage is TRBV2 and J usage is TRBJ2-3, with TRBD2 identical over 9 bases. The ends lost 3 bases at V and 4 bases at J; junction bases unmatched: 5. Germline values: CDR1 SNHLY, CDR2 FYNNEI. The CDR3 is 15 residues long. The CDR3 coding sequence is TGTGCCAGCAGTGATAGTAGCGGGAGTGCAGATACGCAGTATTTT. It translates to CASSDSSGSADTQYF.

V is TRBV4-1 and J is TRBJ2-1; TRBD1 is a possible D gene (6 bases). This CDR3 is 19 amino acids long. V gave up 4 bases and J gave up 0 bases, with 22 bases separating them. From germline, CDR1 is MGHRA and CDR2 YSYEKL. In DNA, the CDR3 is TGCGCCAGCAGCCGTCAAACCGGTGTTAGGGGGAGCTCCTACAATGAGCAGTTCTTC. Protein: CASSRQTGVRGSSYNEQFF.

This chain uses TRBV5-1 with TRBJ2-1, with 9 bases identical to TRBD1. Per the germline V gene, CDR1 is SGHRS and CDR2 is YFSETQ. V lost 1 base, J lost 9 bases, and 8 bases stayed unmatched. The CDR3 contains 15 residues. CDR3 DNA: TGCGCCAGCAGCTTGACAGGGGGCATCTTGGGTGAGCAGTTCTTC. Translating it yields CASSLTGGILGEQFF.

The CDR3 DNA follows: TGTGCCAGCAGCCCTCGGGAGACCCAGTACTTC. Its protein is CASSPRETQYF. This chain joins TRBV2 and TRBJ2-5, with D uncertain. The CDR3 has 11 residues. V dropped 6 bases and J dropped 5 bases, with 7 bases sitting between them. Germline V CDR1 and CDR2: SNHLY, FYNNEI.

The chain couples TRBV5-6 to TRBJ2-6; the D gene is possibly TRBD2 (6 bases). The CDR3 totals 16 residues. V was shortened by 0 bases and J by 1 base, with 8 bases between the two germline ends. Germline V gives CDR1 SGHDT, CDR2 YYEEEE. This CDR3 reads CASSLEAGSGANVLTF. CDR3 nucleotides: TGTGCCAGCAGCTTGGAGGCGGGGTCTGGGGCCAACGTCCTGACTTTC.

V gene TRBV5-8 combines with J gene TRBJ2-6, with TRBD1 matching over 9 bases. Germline trimming cut 4 bases from V and 1 base from J; bases unmatched to any gene: 3. The germline V gene encodes CDR1 SGHTS and CDR2 YDEGEE. This CDR3 spans 16 amino acids. The DNA of the CDR3 is TGTGCCAGCAGCCCCGACAGGGGGTCTGGGGCCAACGTCCTGACTTTC. It translates to CASSPDRGSGANVLTF.